This T cell receptor (beta chain) was captured in a study of cytomegalovirus exposure and HLA in healthy donors. PCR involved 60 Vbeta and 13 Jbeta primers. Here immunoSEQ multiplex PCR was the method, and the copy in TCRdb shows in-frame clones only, minus some. Seen here are 75,000 to 100,000 clones, around 77% observed once, and the top ten hold 3.4%. Trimming shortened V by 0 bases and J by 10 bases, and 9 bases separated the two germline ends. The CDR3 covers 12 residues. CDR1 is GTSNPN, CDR2 SVGIG, per germline (reference sequence). Study results and limitations: The authors later found TCR association rates varying by HLA locus, with DRB1 most and HLA-C fewest.

A note on this clone: Antigen specificity is unknown.

Sample: PBMCs. The clonotype originates from a man in his forties in good health and CMV-seronegative. This chain joins TRBV30 and TRBJ1-4; unclear D gene. The CDR3: CAWSVRGGKLFF. The CDR3, as DNA: TGTGCCTGGAGTGTACGGGGTGGAAAACTGTTTTTT. The full variable domain, rest sourced from reference TRBV30 and TRBJ1-4, is SQTIHQWPATLVQPVGSPLSLECTVEGTSNPNLYWYRQAAGRGLQLLFYSVGIGQISSEVPQNLSASRPQDRQFILSSKKLLLSDSGFYLCAWSVRGGKLFFGSGTQLSVL.